This T cell receptor beta chain was recorded in a study of T-cell reconstitution after alpha-beta-depleted transplantation in children. With 5 bases removed from V and 5 bases from J, the gap between germline ends came to 15 bases. CDR1 LGHNA and CDR2 YSLEER come from the germline V gene. This CDR3 is built from 15 residues. Unique molecular identifiers tagged the TCRbeta library. TCRdb itself ran the PCR reads through MiXCR, one entry per CDR3 protein. The sample contains 350,000 to 400,000 distinct CDR3 sequences, approximately 12% of which appear only once. This specimen was PBMCs, taken from the stem cell graft. The V call is TRBV4-3, the J call TRBJ1-4, with D hard to call. This TCR came from a human donor who donated a stem cell graft to a child with Fanconi anemia. As DNA, the CDR3 is TGCGCCAGCAGCTCCAAAATCGAGGCAAATGAAAAACTGTTTTTT. Its translation is CASSSKIEANEKLFF.